The 27 T cell receptor beta chains in this list originate from one sample, sequenced in a study of blood T cell repertoires in COVID-19. TCRdb keeps only in-frame clones here, not all; method: immunoSEQ multiplex PCR. The table lists about 81,000 clones, 82% of them singletons. Sequencing used peripheral blood. Receptors originate from a man in his 60s with acute or convalescent COVID-19.

The V call is TRBV6-6, the J call TRBJ2-1; D uncertain. The CDR3 is 13 residues long. Germline V gene data show CDR1 as MNHNY and CDR2 as SVGAGI (reference sequence). Trimming cost V 1 base and J 6 bases, with 7 bases left between them. The DNA of the CDR3 is TGTGCCAGCAGTTACTTACTCGGCAATGAGCAGTTCTTC. Translating gives CASSYLLGNEQFF.

This chain links TRBV7-8 with TRBJ2-3; a weak D match, TRBD2 (6 bases). The length of the CDR3 is 14 residues. V was shortened by 1 base and J by 6 bases, with 11 bases between the two germline ends. The germline CDR1 and CDR2 sequences are SGHVS and FQNEAQ. The CDR3 sequence is CASSLGGVADTQYF. CDR3 sequence (DNA): TGTGCCAGCAGCTTAGGGGGGGTGGCGGATACGCAGTATTTT.

As to this clone: The junction shows a germline mismatch at one end, possibly a read error. V gene TRBV7-2 combines with J gene TRBJ1-1; 8 bases align to TRBD1. The CDR3 spans 16 residues. The germline V gene encodes CDR1 SGHTA and CDR2 FQGNSA. The CDR3 nucleotides read TGTGCCAGCAGCATAGCGACAGGGGAAATTGGGACTGAAGCTTTCTTT. Its protein product is CASSIATGEIGTEAFF.

The chain carries TRBV5-1 and TRBJ2-5; 8 positions agree with TRBD2. The germline V gene has CDR1 SGHRS and CDR2 YFSETQ. The CDR3 is made up of 17 amino acids. V lost 0 bases and J lost 0; bases outside the gene matches: 7. CDR3 protein: CASSLGVAGSYQETQYF. The CDR3 region has the DNA TGCGCCAGCAGCTTGGGAGTAGCGGGGTCGTACCAAGAGACCCAGTACTTC.

The chain uses TRBV25-1 and TRBJ2-7; tentative D call: TRBD1 (6 bases). This CDR3 contains 14 residues. Germline CDR1 MGHDK, CDR2 SYGVNS. Trimming shortened V by 3 bases and J by 3 bases, and 12 bases separated the two germline ends. CDR3 sequence reads: CASSDGGGFYEQYF. As DNA, the CDR3 is TGTGCCAGCAGTGATGGGGGCGGATTCTACGAGCAGTACTTC.

This clone occurred a few times. The chain combines TRBV27 with TRBJ1-1; 7 positions agree with TRBD1. Unmatched junction bases numbered 6, after V lost 3 bases and J lost 5 bases. Germline CDR1 and CDR2: MNHEY and SMNVEV (reference sequence). The CDR3 loop spans 14 amino acids. The CDR3 loop is CASSFKGARTEAFF. The CDR3 bases are TGTGCCAGCAGTTTCAAGGGGGCGCGAACTGAAGCTTTCTTT.

Here the CDR3 DNA reads TGTGCCAGCAGCCAACCGGGACTAGCGGTCAATGAGCAGTTCTTC. Amino acids: CASSQPGLAVNEQFF. The gene calls are TRBV4-2 and TRBJ2-1, with 11 bases identical to TRBD2. The trim removed 2 bases at V and 6 bases at J, leaving 3 bases unmatched. The CDR3 loop spans 15 amino acids. CDR1 LGHNA and CDR2 YNFKEQ come from the germline V gene.

About this clone itself: The junction differs from germline at one of its ends, possibly a read error. J is TRBJ2-7 and V is TRBV9; 11 positions agree with TRBD2. The CDR3 is 16 amino acids. Per the germline V gene, CDR1 is SGDLS and CDR2 is YYNGEE. The CDR3 loop is CASSVTGLAASNEQYF. The CDR3 nucleotides are TGTGCCAGCAGCGTAACGGGACTAGCGGCCTCCAACGAGCAGTACTTC.

This chain connects TRBV5-1 to TRBJ2-2; 12 nucleotides align to TRBD2. The V gene's germline CDR1 is SGHRS and CDR2 YFSETQ. The CDR3 has 17 amino acids. After removal of 1 base from V and 5 bases from J, the junction contained 6 bases not matched to a gene. For the CDR3, the DNA is TGCGCCAGCAGCTTGACTAGCGGGGGGACCGAAACCGGGGAGCTGTTTTTT. The encoded protein is CASSLTSGGTETGELFF.

The rearrangement links TRBV11-3 to TRBJ2-2, with D perhaps matching TRBD1 (6 bases). Deletions cut 4 bases from V and 7 bases from J, with 13 bases between. The CDR3 runs to 14 residues. CDR1 is SGHNT, CDR2 YENEEA, per germline. The CDR3 coding sequence is TGTGCCAGCAGCTCACAGGGATCAGGCGGGGAGCTGTTTTTT. Amino acid sequence: CASSSQGSGGELFF.

V usage is TRBV11-2 and J usage is TRBJ1-1; tentatively, D is TRBD1 (6 bases). The CDR3 spans 14 residues. Trimming left V 2 bases short and J 1 base short, with 8 bases between. Germline CDR1 reads SGHAT; CDR2 reads FQNNGV. The CDR3 DNA reads TGTGCCAGCAGCTTATCAGGGGCGAACACTGAAGCTTTCTTT. Its translation is CASSLSGANTEAFF. The complete variable domain, with remaining parts taken from reference TRBV11-2 and TRBJ1-1, reads EAGVAQSPRYKIIEKRQSVAFWCNPISGHATLYWYQQILGQGPKLLIQFQNNGVVDDSQLPKDRFSAERLKGVDSTLKIQPAKLEDSAVYLCASSLSGANTEAFFGQGTRLTVV.

The chain joins TRBV5-1 to TRBJ1-6, with a possible D match to TRBD1 (6 bases). Trimming pared 2 bases from V and 9 bases from J, leaving 6 bases between. This CDR3 contains 12 residues. Per the germline V gene, CDR1 is SGHRS and CDR2 is YFSETQ. CDR3: CASSLQGSPLHF. In DNA form, the CDR3 reads TGCGCCAGCAGCTTACAGGGTTCACCCCTCCACTTT.

The chain is built from TRBV7-2 and TRBJ1-1; D ambiguous. From germline, CDR1 is SGHTA and CDR2 FQGNSA. This CDR3 contains 14 residues. Trimming took 1 base from V and 1 from J, leaving 7 bases between them. In nucleotides, the CDR3 is TGTGCCAGCAGCTTAGATTCGGGGAACACTGAAGCTTTCTTT. It is translated as CASSLDSGNTEAFF.

This chain links TRBV4-1 with TRBJ2-1, with TRBD2 identical over 10 bases. This CDR3 is 15 amino acids long. Trimming at V came to 1 base and at J to 6 bases, leaving 3 bases not matched to a gene. Germline loops: CDR1 MGHRA, CDR2 YSYEKL. The CDR3 sequence is CASSQVSGRVNEQFF. The CDR3 DNA is TGCGCCAGCAGCCAAGTGAGCGGGAGGGTCAATGAGCAGTTCTTC.

This rearrangement joins TRBV12-5 to TRBJ1-5, with D unclear. The V end lost 4 bases, the J end lost 6 bases, and 7 bases lay between the germline ends. Germline V lookup: CDR1 LGHNT, CDR2 FRNRAP. This CDR3 is 12 amino acids long. The CDR3, as DNA: TGTGCTAGTGGTTCTTCTTTTCAGCCCCAGCATTTT. The encoded protein is CASGSSFQPQHF.

This chain links TRBV6-5 with TRBJ1-3, with D unclear. With 7 bases removed from V and 0 bases from J, the gap between germline ends came to 10 bases. Germline V CDR1 and CDR2: MNHEY, SVGAGI. The CDR3 is 14 residues long. CDR3 amino acids: CASIPASSGNTIYF. In nucleotides, the CDR3 is TGTGCCAGCATCCCCGCGAGCTCTGGAAACACCATATATTTT.

The chain carries TRBV6-5 and TRBJ2-7; 10 bases map to TRBD2. The CDR3 is made up of 14 amino acids. Germline trimming cut 8 bases from V and 3 bases from J; bases unmatched to any gene: 7. Germline CDR1 is MNHEY and CDR2 is SVGAGI. The CDR3, as DNA: TGTGCCAGCGATTCCGGGACTAGCGACTACGAGCAGTACTTC. Protein: CASDSGTSDYEQYF.

The rearrangement links TRBV28 to TRBJ2-1; 12 nucleotides line up with TRBD2. The germline CDR1 and CDR2 sequences are MDHEN and SYDVKM. Losses at the gene ends were 6 bases for V and 7 bases for J; bases not matched to a gene: 4. CDR3 size: 14 residues. The CDR3 region has the DNA TGTGCCAGCAGACTAGCGGGAGGCAGGAATGAGCAGTTCTTC. Translating it yields CASRLAGGRNEQFF.

The chain links TRBV5-8 to TRBJ1-5, with D maybe TRBD1 (5 bases). This CDR3 contains 16 residues. Looked up from germline, CDR1 is SGHTS and CDR2 is YDEGEE. V was shortened by 4 bases and J by 7 bases, with 21 bases between the two germline ends. The CDR3 sequence: CASSPVQGREGQPQHF. CDR3 nucleotide sequence: TGTGCCAGCAGCCCGGTGCAAGGCAGGGAGGGACAGCCCCAGCATTTT.

The chain links TRBV7-2 to TRBJ1-5; no firm D call. CDR1 and CDR2 from the germline V gene are SGHTA and FQGNSA. This CDR3 region has 14 residues. Trimming pared 3 bases from V and 4 bases from J, leaving 10 bases between. In DNA form, the CDR3 reads TGTGCCAGCAGCTTGATGGCGGTAAATCAGCCCCAGCATTTT. It codes for CASSLMAVNQPQHF.

V gene TRBV10-1 combines with J gene TRBJ2-1; the D is unclear. The CDR3 runs 11 residues. With 3 bases removed from V and 9 bases from J, the gap between germline ends came to 6 bases. Germline V gene sequence: CDR1 WNHNN, CDR2 SYGVQD (reference sequence). CDR3 in amino acids: CASSENGEQFF. The CDR3 bases are TGCGCCAGCAGTGAAAACGGTGAGCAGTTCTTC.

The rearrangement uses TRBV10-3 and TRBJ1-1; tentative D call: TRBD1 (5 bases). This CDR3 has 13 amino acids. Germline CDR1 is ENHRY and CDR2 is SYGVKD. V was trimmed by 8 bases and J by 6 bases, leaving 16 bases between them. Here the CDR3 DNA reads TGTGCCATCCAGGGAAACTCTGGCCCTGAAGCTTTCTTT. Amino acid sequence: CAIQGNSGPEAFF.

The V gene is TRBV7-2, the J gene TRBJ2-1; 8 bases are a match to TRBD2. V gave up 6 bases and J gave up 7 bases; unmatched junction bases: 14. This CDR3 is 16 amino acids long. Germline V gene lookup returns CDR1 SGHTA and CDR2 FQGNSA. CDR3 bases: TGTGCCAGCAGTTCAGACGCGCGGGGGGCCGGGAATGAGCAGTTCTTC. Its translation is CASSSDARGAGNEQFF.

The V gene is TRBV5-1, the J gene TRBJ2-7, with 14 positions matching TRBD2. Looked up from germline, CDR1 is SGHRS and CDR2 is YFSETQ. V dropped 2 bases and J dropped 3; count of bases not matched to a gene: 10. The CDR3 is 18 amino acids. DNA of the CDR3: TGCGCCAGCAGCTTAGGGACTAGCGGGAGAAAGAGCCTCTACGAGCAGTACTTC. Its translation is CASSLGTSGRKSLYEQYF.

The CDR3 DNA follows: TGTGCCACCTCGGATGGCGGAACCTACAATGAGCAGTTCTTC. Protein sequence: CATSDGGTYNEQFF. This chain uses TRBV24-1 with TRBJ2-1; D remains ambiguous. Germline values: CDR1 KGHDR, CDR2 SFDVKD. The CDR3 is 14 amino acids. Trimming cost V 9 bases and J 2 bases, with 13 bases left between them.

The J gene is TRBJ2-1, the V gene TRBV11-2, with 10 bases aligning to TRBD2. With 4 bases clipped from V and 0 bases from J, the junction kept 3 bases outside the gene matches. The CDR3 is made up of 16 amino acids. Germline CDR1 SGHAT, CDR2 FQNNGV. The CDR3 loop reads CASSSLAGASYNEQFF. In DNA, the CDR3 is TGTGCCAGCAGCTCTCTAGCGGGAGCCTCCTACAATGAGCAGTTCTTC.

This clone was recorded once. The chain combines TRBV19 with TRBJ2-3, with D tentatively TRBD2 (6 bases). The CDR3 consists of 16 residues. V shed 3 bases and J shed 2 bases, with 15 bases lying between them. The germline V gene has CDR1 LNHDA and CDR2 SQIVND (reference sequence). Here the CDR3 reads CASSMFVGGITDTQYF. CDR3 coding DNA: TGTGCCAGTAGTATGTTCGTGGGAGGAATCACAGATACGCAGTATTTT.